One T cell receptor beta chain is described in this entry. What it recognizes is unknown. Sequencing used immunoSEQ multiplex PCR; TCRdb keeps in-frame clones, though not all of them. The table has 150,000 or so clones, roughly nine tenths seen once. The data belong to a study of T cell responses to AZD1222 COVID-19 vaccine. Study observations and caveats: Vaccine-associated CD4 TCRs spanned spike, dominant at 160-218 and 743-854. Among the donors, most were white British and more were female, and clonal diversity was possibly underestimated. Increased Spike-specific TCR breadth and depth were observed after two AZD1222 doses. Without day 14 samples, only post-peak T cell repertoires were studied.

Trimming removed 4 bases at V and 11 bases at J, with 10 bases between. The germline CDR1 and CDR2 sequences are LNHDA and SQIVND (reference sequence). The length of the CDR3 is 11 residues. The rearrangement uses TRBV19 and TRBJ2-3; no clear D gene. The sequences come from peripheral blood, collected on day 0 of AZD1222 vaccination. The source of this sequence is an adult in good health. CDR3 sequence: CASSTRLGQYF. The CDR3 nucleotides read TGTGCCAGTAGTACCAGATTGGGGCAGTATTTT.